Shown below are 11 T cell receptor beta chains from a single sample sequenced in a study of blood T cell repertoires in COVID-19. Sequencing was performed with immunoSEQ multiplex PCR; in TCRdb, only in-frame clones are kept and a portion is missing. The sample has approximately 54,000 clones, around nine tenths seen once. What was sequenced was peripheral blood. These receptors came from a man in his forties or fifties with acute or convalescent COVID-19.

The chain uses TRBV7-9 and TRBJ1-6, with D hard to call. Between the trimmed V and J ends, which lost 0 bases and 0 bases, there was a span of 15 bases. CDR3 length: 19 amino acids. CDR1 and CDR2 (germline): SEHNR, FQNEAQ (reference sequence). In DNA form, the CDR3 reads TGTGCCAGCAGCTTAGCGCTAGCAGGCGAGAGCTCCTATAATTCACCCCTCCACTTT. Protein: CASSLALAGESSYNSPLHF.

CDR3 loop: CAWSRGWYEQYF. The CDR3 nucleotides read TGTGCCTGGAGCCGGGGGTGGTACGAGCAGTACTTC. The chain has TRBV30 and TRBJ2-7; D is perhaps TRBD2 (6 bases). Germline V gives CDR1 GTSNPN, CDR2 SVGIG (reference sequence). The CDR3 runs to 12 residues. The V end lost 3 bases, the J end lost 4 bases, and 10 bases lay between the germline ends.

DNA for the CDR3: TGTGCCAGCAGCTTCTCGGGGTATGGCTACACCTTC. Protein sequence: CASSFSGYGYTF. V and J are TRBV11-3 and TRBJ1-2; D gene unclear. The length of the CDR3 is 12 residues. Germline assignment: CDR1 SGHNT and CDR2 YENEEA. The ends were cut back, 3 bases at V and 5 bases at J, with 7 bases in the middle. Complete variable domain (other parts from reference TRBV11-3 and TRBJ1-2): EAGVVQSPRYKIIEKKQPVAFWCNPISGHNTLYWYLQNLGQGPELLIRYENEEAVDDSQLPKDRFSAERLKGVDSTLKIQPAELGDSAVYLCASSFSGYGYTFGSGTRLTVV.

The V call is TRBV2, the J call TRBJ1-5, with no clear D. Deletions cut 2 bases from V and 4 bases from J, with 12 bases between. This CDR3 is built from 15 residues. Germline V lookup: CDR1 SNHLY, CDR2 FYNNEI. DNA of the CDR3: TGTGCCAGCAGTGAAAGCCCGACACTGAATCAGCCCCAGCATTTT. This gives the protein CASSESPTLNQPQHF.

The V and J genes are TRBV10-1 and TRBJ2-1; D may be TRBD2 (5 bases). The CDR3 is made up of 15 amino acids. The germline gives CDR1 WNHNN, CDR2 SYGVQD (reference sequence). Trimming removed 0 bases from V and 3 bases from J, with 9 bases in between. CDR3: CASSESSVNYNEQFF. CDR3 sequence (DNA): TGCGCCAGCAGTGAGTCTAGCGTAAACTACAATGAGCAGTTCTTC.

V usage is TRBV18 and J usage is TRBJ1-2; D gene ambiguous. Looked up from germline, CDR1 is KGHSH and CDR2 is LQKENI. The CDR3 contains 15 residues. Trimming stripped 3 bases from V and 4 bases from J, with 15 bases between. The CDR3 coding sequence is TGTGCCAGCTCACCGGTTCCAGACCCGGGCTATGGCTACACCTTC. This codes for CASSPVPDPGYGYTF.

CDR3 loop: CASSPPFFGGGYTEAFF. The DNA for the CDR3 is TGTGCCAGCTCACCCCCCTTCTTCGGAGGGGGCTACACTGAAGCTTTCTTT. The J gene is TRBJ1-1, the V gene TRBV18; TRBD1 matches at 7 bases. V lost 3 bases, J lost 3 bases, and 13 bases stayed unmatched. The length of the CDR3 is 17 residues. Germline CDR1 KGHSH, CDR2 LQKENI.

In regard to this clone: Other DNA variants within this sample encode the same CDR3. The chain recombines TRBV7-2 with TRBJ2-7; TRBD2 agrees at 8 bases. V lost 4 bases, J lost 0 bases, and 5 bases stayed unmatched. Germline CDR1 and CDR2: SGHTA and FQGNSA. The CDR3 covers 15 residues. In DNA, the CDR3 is TGTGCCAGCAGCTCCGGACTAGCCTACTCCTACGAGCAGTACTTC. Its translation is CASSSGLAYSYEQYF.

The CDR3 DNA follows: TGCGCCAGCAGCTGGGACAGCAATGGCTACACCTTC. Protein product: CASSWDSNGYTF. The chain recombines TRBV5-1 with TRBJ1-2; TRBD1 matches 7 bases. The junction had 2 bases not matched to a gene; V was cut back by 3 bases and J by 6 bases. The CDR3 totals 12 residues. Germline CDR1 and CDR2: SGHRS and YFSETQ.

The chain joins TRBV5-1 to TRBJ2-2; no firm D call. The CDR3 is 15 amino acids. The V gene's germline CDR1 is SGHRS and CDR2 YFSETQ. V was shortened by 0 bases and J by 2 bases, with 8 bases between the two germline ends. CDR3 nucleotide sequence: TGCGCCAGCAGCTTGGTTTCTCCTAACACCGGGGAGCTGTTTTTT. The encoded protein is CASSLVSPNTGELFF.

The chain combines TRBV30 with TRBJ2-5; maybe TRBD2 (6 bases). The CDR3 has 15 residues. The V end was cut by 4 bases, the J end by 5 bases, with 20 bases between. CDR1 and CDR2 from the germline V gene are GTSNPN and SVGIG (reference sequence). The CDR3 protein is CAWKPEGLLRETQYF. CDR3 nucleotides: TGTGCCTGGAAGCCGGAGGGGTTGTTAAGGGAGACCCAGTACTTC.